The source of this TCR beta chain is a study of OX40 agonist ivuxolimab in advanced cancers. Regarding this clone: Its antigen is undetermined.

Findings of the study overall: The study found that CD8+ T cells averaged more expanded clones than CD4+. Still undetermined is the antigen specificity of the expanded peripheral T cells. By week 6 at 0.1 to 3.0 mg/kg, blood CD4+ and CD8+ T cells had expanded clonally.

The repertoire was sequenced with immunoSEQ multiplex PCR; TCRdb's copy has only in-frame clones and lacks some. The sample holds around 86,000 clones, just over 90% seen once. This sample comprised CD4+ or CD8+ T cells sorted from blood, obtained in a trial of the OX40 agonist ivuxolimab. This sequence originates from an adult with an advanced solid tumor such as melanoma, head and neck, liver or kidney cancer.

CDR3: CASSYSRTGIYGYTF. CDR3 in DNA: TGTGCCAGCAGTTACTCGCGGACAGGGATTTATGGCTACACCTTC. V is TRBV6-5 and J is TRBJ1-2, with 8 positions matching TRBD1. Trimming cost V 0 bases and J 5 bases; bases outside gene matches: 5. In germline, CDR1 is MNHEY, CDR2 SVGAGI. The CDR3 has 15 residues.